The rows below give T cell receptor beta chains drawn from one sample of a study of T cell repertoires in cytomegalovirus infection. TCRdb processed the reads anew with MiXCR; each CDR3 protein has one entry. Among around 540,000 distinct CDR3 sequences listed, roughly 34% were seen once. Antigens of these TCRs are unknown. The sequencing here drew on cultured PBMCs, taken from culture after CMV antigen stimulation. These receptors came from a human donor in good health (CMV status not recorded). Some clones in this sample may be carry-over from other donors' samples. Each CDR3 is given with its conserved first and last residue. D genes are given only for firm matches. Not all rows give a size; the values are once, few, many and, for expanded clones, a class.

CDR3: CASSLAGDGYTF
D: .
J: TRBJ1-2
size: many
V: TRBV7-2

CDR3: CASSQGRTGDSRTEAFF
D: TRBD1
J: TRBJ1-1
size: few
V: TRBV4-1

CDR3: CASSLGVGGAYEQYF
D: .
J: TRBJ2-7
size: .
V: TRBV12-3/TRBV12-4

CDR3: CASSRSGRGNTGELFF
D: TRBD2
J: TRBJ2-2
size: many
V: TRBV7-2

CDR3: CDSSIEGLETQYF
D: .
J: TRBJ2-5
size: .
V: TRBV11-2

CDR3: CASSSYGKNYGYTF
D: .
J: TRBJ1-2
size: .
V: TRBV27

CDR3: CASSLMGRNNEQFF
D: .
J: TRBJ2-1
size: .
V: TRBV19

CDR3: CASSIGGGSGEAFF
D: .
J: TRBJ1-1
size: many
V: TRBV19

CDR3: CASSLAGAGLQPQHF
D: .
J: TRBJ1-5
size: .
V: TRBV7-2

CDR3: CAIRLGSSDGYTF
D: .
J: TRBJ1-2
size: .
V: TRBV10-3

CDR3: CASSLAAGTKNTGELFF
D: TRBD2
J: TRBJ2-2
size: few
V: TRBV7-2

CDR3: CASTPSSGRGSPLHF
D: .
J: TRBJ1-6
size: .
V: TRBV28

CDR3: CASSLGSGRAQYEQFF
D: TRBD2
J: TRBJ2-1
size: .
V: TRBV5-1

CDR3: CASSLVEGAGELFF
D: .
J: TRBJ2-2
size: many
V: TRBV12-3/TRBV12-4